Listed below are T cell receptor beta chains from one sample, sequenced in a study of cytomegalovirus exposure and HLA in healthy donors. Data came from immunoSEQ multiplex PCR; TCRdb stores just in-frame clones and leaves some out. The sample lists 90,000 to 140,000 clones, around four fifths occurring once. Sequencing input: PBMCs. The source of these receptors is a woman between 40 and 55 years old in good health and CMV-seropositive. The CDR3 runs from the conserved cysteine through the conserved F or W. Fields, in order: J gene, D gene, clone size, V gene, CDR3 DNA, CDR3 protein. D genes are given only for firm matches. Expanded clones are given a class, and other clones once, few, many or no size at all.

TRBJ2-3 TRBD1 . TRBV27 TGTGCCAGCAGATTTACAGGGGCCCGGGACACAGATACGCAGTATTTT CASRFTGARDTDTQYF
TRBJ2-7 . once TRBV14 TGTGCCAGCAGCCCGACGCAGGGGTTGATCTACGAGCAGTACTTC CASSPTQGLIYEQYF
TRBJ2-3 TRBD2 . TRBV5-4 TGTGCCAGCAGCCCGGGACTAGCCGTATCCACAGATACGCAGTATTTT CASSPGLAVSTDTQYF
TRBJ2-7 TRBD1 . TRBV4-1 TGCGCCAGCAGGAAAGTCGGGACAGGCGAGTACGAGCAGTACTTC CASRKVGTGEYEQYF
TRBJ2-7 TRBD1 . TRBV2 TGTGCCAGCAGAAAGGACAGGGTCTACGAGCAGTACTTC CASRKDRVYEQYF
TRBJ1-4 TRBD1 . TRBV9 TGTGCCAGCAGCGTACGGGACAGGGGGGGAACTAATGAAAAACTGTTTTTT CASSVRDRGGTNEKLFF
TRBJ2-5 . . TRBV5-1 TGCGCCAGCAGCTTGGGCGCGTCAGGGCAAGAGACCCAGTACTTC CASSLGASGQETQYF
TRBJ1-5 TRBD1 . TRBV19 TGTGCCAGTAGGGTAATCGGGACAGGGGGCAATCAGCCCCAGCATTTT CASRVIGTGGNQPQHF
TRBJ1-1 . . TRBV5-6 TGTGCCAGCAGCTTTGTAAGGGGGAACACTGAAGCTTTCTTT CASSFVRGNTEAFF
TRBJ1-1 TRBD1 . TRBV29-1 TGCAGCGTTACAAGACAGGGGGTGAACACTGAAGCTTTCTTT CSVTRQGVNTEAFF
TRBJ2-7 . . TRBV28 TGTGCCAGCAGTTTTAGAGGGATTTCTTACGAGCAGTACTTC CASSFRGISYEQYF
TRBJ2-7 . . TRBV21-1 TGTGCCAGCACTCCGGCAGGGGGCTACTACGAGCAGTACTTC CASTPAGGYYEQYF
TRBJ2-5 . . TRBV4-2 TGTGCCAGCAGCCAAGATCGGAGATCAGAGACCCAGTACTTC CASSQDRRSETQYF
TRBJ2-1 . . TRBV2 TGTGCCAGCAGTGATGTAGCCAAGGTTGAGCAGTTCTTC CASSDVAKVEQFF
TRBJ1-1 . . TRBV19 TGTGCCAGTAGCCAAGGCGGCCGGGACACTGAAGCTTTCTTT CASSQGGRDTEAFF
TRBJ1-6 . . TRBV10-3 TGTGCCATCAGGAGCGGTCGGGATTCACCCCTCCACTTT CAIRSGRDSPLHF
TRBJ2-3 TRBD2 . TRBV28 TGTGCCAGCAGTTTAGGTCTAGCGGGGGGGGGCACAGATACGCAGTATTTT CASSLGLAGGGTDTQYF
TRBJ1-1 . . TRBV7-2 TGTGCCAGCAGCTTCTGGGGAGGATCGGGCGCTGAAGCTTTCTTT CASSFWGGSGAEAFF
TRBJ2-3 TRBD2 . TRBV28 TGTGCCAGCAGGGCGGGGGTAATTTCGGTAGATACGCAGTATTTT CASRAGVISVDTQYF
TRBJ2-2 TRBD2 . TRBV11-3 TGTGCCAGCAGCTCATACGGGACTAGCGGGAGAGGGGGCACCGGGGAGCTGTTTTTT CASSSYGTSGRGGTGELFF
TRBJ2-1 TRBD1 . TRBV4-1 TGCGCCAGCAGCCAAGATAGAGAAGGACAGGGGACATACAATGAGCAGTTCTTC CASSQDREGQGTYNEQFF
TRBJ1-4 TRBD1 . TRBV19 TGTGCCACCTCGGGGGACAGGGAAATCCCAACTAATGAAAAACTGTTTTTT CATSGDREIPTNEKLFF
TRBJ2-5 TRBD2 . TRBV5-4 TGTGCCAGCAGCTCCCCCACTAGCGGGGGCTCATGGAAAGAGACCCAGTACTTC CASSSPTSGGSWKETQYF
TRBJ2-5 . . TRBV27 TGTGCCAGCAGTTTGTCATGGGCCTCGGAGACCCAGTACTTC CASSLSWASETQYF
TRBJ2-1 TRBD2 . TRBV28 TGTGCCAGCAGTTTTGCCGGGCTAGCGGGAGGCCGTGAGCAGTTCTTC CASSFAGLAGGREQFF
TRBJ2-7 . . TRBV5-1 TGCGCCAGCAGCTTGGAGGGGTCCTACTACGAGCAGTACTTC CASSLEGSYYEQYF
TRBJ1-1 . . TRBV11-3 TGTGCCAGCAGCCGGGGAGTGGACACTGAAGCTTTCTTT CASSRGVDTEAFF
TRBJ1-1 . . TRBV2 TGTGCCAGCAGTGATTTTCCCCTGGGGGGGGGAGCAAGGAACACTGAAGCTTTCTTT CASSDFPLGGGARNTEAFF
TRBJ2-3 . . TRBV18 TGTGCCAGCTCACCAGTACTAGCTTCAGATACGCAGTATTTT CASSPVLASDTQYF
TRBJ2-7 TRBD2 once TRBV19 TGTGCCAGTAGTATAGATGCGGCGGGAGCCCTCTACGAGCAGTACTTC CASSIDAAGALYEQYF
TRBJ1-5 . once TRBV7-2 TGTGCCAGCATCCTATGGGGGCCTGGCAATCAGCCCCAGCATTTT CASILWGPGNQPQHF
TRBJ1-4 . few TRBV7-9 TGTGCCAGCAGCTTTGGGTCTCGCGGCGGTGAAAAACTGTTTTTT CASSFGSRGGEKLFF